This T cell receptor beta chain stems from a study of Siglec-9 on CD8 T cells in melanoma. This CDR3 spans 13 amino acids. Germline V CDR1 and CDR2: SGHDT, YYEEEE. J gave up 4 bases and V 2 bases, and 2 bases lay outside the gene matches. Of note for this clone: Its specificity is not known.

Findings and caveats of the study: An effector memory CD8+ subset marked by Siglec-9 reportedly appeared to gather in melanoma.

TCRdb's table, derived via immunoSEQ multiplex PCR, lists solely in-frame clones and lacks some. The table has about 36,000 clones, around 82% seen once. The receptor's source is a human donor in good health. This sequence joins TRBV5-6 and TRBJ1-2; 7 bases map to TRBD1. The sequencing sample was made of Siglec-9- CD8+ T cells sorted from blood. CDR3 nucleotides: TGTGCCAGCAGCTTAGGGACAGTCTATGGCTACACCTTC. Its translation is CASSLGTVYGYTF.